Below are 17 T cell receptor beta chains sequenced from a single sample in a study of T cells in Graves' hyperthyroidism and ophthalmopathy. Amplified regions were TCR beta CDR3 sequences from RNA transcripts. HTBI primers were used for first-round RT-PCR of the TCR CDR3. TCRdb passed the multiplex PCR reads through MiXCR, listing each CDR3 protein once. The sample includes some 620,000 distinct CDR3 sequences, about 16% of them seen just once. Sequences were obtained from blood. The receptor source for this set is a woman aged 30 to 39 with Graves' hyperthyroidism.

This clonotype was counted ten times or more. The CDR3 coding sequence is TGTGCCAGCAGTTCACACCCACACGAAGCTTTCTTT. Translation: CASSSHPHEAFF. The rearrangement joins TRBV28 to TRBJ1-1; D unclear. Trimming took off 4 bases at V and 8 bases at J, with 11 bases between the two ends. The CDR3 loop spans 12 amino acids. Germline CDR1 reads MDHEN; CDR2 reads SYDVKM. The entire variable domain, with the rest obtained from reference TRBV28 and TRBJ1-1, is as follows: DVKVTQSSRYLVKRTGEKVFLECVQDMDHENMFWYRQDPGLGLRLIYFSYDVKMKEKGDIPEGYSVSREKKERFSLILESASTNQTSMYLCASSSHPHEAFFGQGTRLTVV.

This clonotype has only a few counts. CDR3 bases: TGCGCCAGTCGGAAGGACAGTGTCTACGAGCAGTACTTC. Translated, it gives CASRKDSVYEQYF. This chain links TRBV5-1 with TRBJ2-7; TRBD1 might be the D (6 bases). Deletions cut 8 bases from V and 3 bases from J, with 15 bases between. CDR1 SGHRS and CDR2 YFSETQ come from the germline V gene. This CDR3 has 13 amino acids. The full variable domain, rest sourced from reference TRBV5-1 and TRBJ2-7, is KAGVTQTPRYLIKTRGQQVTLSCSPISGHRSVSWYQQTPGQGLQFLFEYFSETQRNKGNFPGRFSGRQFSNSRSEMNVSTLELGDSALYLCASRKDSVYEQYFGPGTRLTVT.

This clonotype appeared many times. The chain uses TRBV11-3 and TRBJ2-2, with 7 bases matching TRBD2. V trimming: 4 bases; J trimming: 4 bases; junction bases outside the gene matches: 6. Germline V gene data show CDR1 as SGHNT and CDR2 as YENEEA. The CDR3 is made up of 15 amino acids. CDR3 bases: TGTGCCAGCAGCTCCCGGGGGGACCTCACCGGGGAGCTGTTTTTT. Translation gives CASSSRGDLTGELFF.

This clonotype was detected ten times or more. The chain links TRBV7-2 to TRBJ2-7; 7 nucleotides line up with TRBD2. CDR3 length: 13 residues. Germline V gives CDR1 SGHTA, CDR2 FQGNSA. Trimming took 5 bases from V and 3 from J; bases not matched to a gene: 4. The CDR3 is CASSRDYIYEQYF. CDR3 DNA sequence: TGTGCCAGCAGCCGGGACTATATCTACGAGCAGTACTTC.

In this sample, this clonotype turned up many times. The chain couples TRBV6-1 to TRBJ1-1; D ambiguous. V was pared by 6 bases and J by 1 base, with 15 bases between. This CDR3 is built from 15 residues. Germline lookup yields CDR1 MNHNS and CDR2 SASEGT. CDR3 region: CASSRMAATNTEAFF. CDR3 nucleotide sequence: TGTGCCAGCAGCCGAATGGCAGCCACGAACACTGAAGCTTTCTTT.

This clonotype was recorded many times. This sequence joins TRBV6-2 or TRBV6-3 and TRBJ2-1; D unclear. This CDR3 has 15 residues. Trimming shortened V by 7 bases and J by 3 bases, and 16 bases separated the two germline ends. Germline CDR1 and CDR2: MNHEY and SVGEGT. The CDR3, as DNA: TGTGCCAGCACCCACGACCGCGGAAACTACAATGAGCAGTTCTTC. The encoded protein is CASTHDRGNYNEQFF.

This clonotype was found many times. This chain uses TRBV6-1 with TRBJ2-7; perhaps TRBD1 as D (5 bases). V was pared by 7 bases and J by 2 bases, with 15 bases between. The CDR3 has 14 amino acids. CDR1 is MNHNS and CDR2 is SASEGT in the germline V gene. For the CDR3, the DNA is TGTGCCAGCACCGAAAGGGGTCTCACCTACGAGCAGTACTTC. Translating gives CASTERGLTYEQYF.

The chain combines TRBV7-2 with TRBJ1-4; 8 bases fit TRBD1. CDR1 and CDR2 (germline): SGHTA, FQGNSA. The V gene end was trimmed by 3 bases and the J gene end by 1 base; junction bases not matched to a gene: 10. This CDR3 has 18 amino acids. CDR3 protein: CASSLFPGGAGTNEKLFF. CDR3 nucleotides: TGTGCCAGCAGCTTGTTCCCAGGGGGCGCGGGAACTAATGAAAAACTGTTTTTT.

V usage is TRBV12-3 or TRBV12-4 and J usage is TRBJ2-3; tentatively, D is TRBD1 or TRBD2 (6 bases each). The length of the CDR3 is 13 residues. Trimming removed 7 bases from V and 6 bases from J, with 14 bases in between. CDR3 sequence reads: CASIGGGRDTQYF. The CDR3 DNA follows: TGTGCCAGCATTGGAGGGGGTAGGGATACGCAGTATTTT.

The chain carries TRBV14 and TRBJ1-1, with D unclear. The CDR3 runs to 16 residues. Germline V gene lookup returns CDR1 SGHDN and CDR2 FVKESK. Trimming pared 0 bases from V and 4 bases from J, leaving 15 bases between. This CDR3 reads CASSQDYPGRITEAFF. In DNA, the CDR3 is TGTGCCAGCAGCCAAGATTATCCAGGCCGAATCACTGAAGCTTTCTTT.

J is TRBJ1-6 and V is TRBV5-4; D is ambiguous. Germline CDR1 SGHNT, CDR2 YYREEE (reference sequence). The length of the CDR3 is 13 residues. Trimming cost V 4 bases and J 9 bases, with 11 bases left between them. CDR3 bases: TGTGCCAGCAGCGGCCGAAGTGGTTCACCCCTCCACTTT. Protein product: CASSGRSGSPLHF. Variable domain in full (rest from reference TRBV5-4 and TRBJ1-6): ETGVTQSPTHLIKTRGQQVTLRCSSQSGHNTVSWYQQALGQGPQFIFQYYREEENGRGNFPPRFSGLQFPNYSSELNVNALELDDSALYLCASSGRSGSPLHFGNGTRLTVT.

The sample holds a few counts of this clonotype. V and J are TRBV5-6 and TRBJ1-4, with TRBD1 identical over 11 bases. The CDR3 runs 16 residues. With V trimmed by 2 bases and J by 10 bases, 10 bases remained unmatched. Germline-derived CDR1 and CDR2 are SGHDT and YYEEEE. CDR3 nucleotide sequence: TGTGCCAGCAGCTTCGAACCCGGGACAGGGGGAGGAAAACTGTTTTTT. Translation: CASSFEPGTGGGKLFF.

The table lists this clonotype with many counts. The chain couples TRBV5-1 to TRBJ2-7; weak D call: TRBD1 (6 bases). The CDR3 has 14 amino acids. Germline V gene lookup returns CDR1 SGHRS and CDR2 YFSETQ. Trimming removed 4 bases at V and 7 bases at J, with 18 bases between. CDR3 protein: CASSPMTGTGEQYF. CDR3 coding DNA: TGCGCCAGCAGCCCCATGACAGGTACGGGGGAGCAGTACTTC.

In this sample, this clonotype turned up a few times. CDR3 DNA sequence: TGTGCCAGTATGGCCCCGACAGGGATGAACACTGAAGCTTTCTTT. It codes for CASMAPTGMNTEAFF. V usage is TRBV19 and J usage is TRBJ1-1; 7 bases align to TRBD1. The CDR3 has 15 amino acids. CDR1 is LNHDA and CDR2 is SQIVND in the germline V gene (reference sequence). V shed 7 bases, J shed 0 bases, and the junction held 8 bases outside the gene matches.

This chain connects TRBV10-3 to TRBJ2-7; no reliable D call. Looked up from germline, CDR1 is ENHRY and CDR2 is SYGVKD. Trimming took 10 bases from V and 4 from J, leaving 14 bases between them. CDR3 length: 12 residues. The CDR3 is CATLTETYEQYF. CDR3 bases: TGTGCCACCCTGACTGAAACTTACGAGCAGTACTTC.

The rearrangement joins TRBV27 to TRBJ1-5; the D gene is possibly TRBD1 (5 bases). V gave up 2 bases and J gave up 5 bases, with 22 bases separating them. The germline gives CDR1 MNHEY, CDR2 SMNVEV (reference sequence). This CDR3 spans 18 amino acids. CDR3: CASSLRDLKQRADQPQHF. CDR3 DNA sequence: TGTGCCAGCAGTTTAAGGGACTTAAAACAAAGGGCCGATCAGCCCCAGCATTTT.

The table lists this clonotype with a few counts. The V call is TRBV4-2, the J call TRBJ2-2; 11 nucleotides align to TRBD2. There are 16 residues in the CDR3. The germline gives CDR1 LGHNA, CDR2 YNFKEQ. J gave up 2 bases and V 3 bases, and 2 bases lay outside the gene matches. In DNA, the CDR3 is TGTGCCAGCAGCCACGGACTAGCGGGTAACACCGGGGAGCTGTTTTTT. It yields the protein CASSHGLAGNTGELFF.